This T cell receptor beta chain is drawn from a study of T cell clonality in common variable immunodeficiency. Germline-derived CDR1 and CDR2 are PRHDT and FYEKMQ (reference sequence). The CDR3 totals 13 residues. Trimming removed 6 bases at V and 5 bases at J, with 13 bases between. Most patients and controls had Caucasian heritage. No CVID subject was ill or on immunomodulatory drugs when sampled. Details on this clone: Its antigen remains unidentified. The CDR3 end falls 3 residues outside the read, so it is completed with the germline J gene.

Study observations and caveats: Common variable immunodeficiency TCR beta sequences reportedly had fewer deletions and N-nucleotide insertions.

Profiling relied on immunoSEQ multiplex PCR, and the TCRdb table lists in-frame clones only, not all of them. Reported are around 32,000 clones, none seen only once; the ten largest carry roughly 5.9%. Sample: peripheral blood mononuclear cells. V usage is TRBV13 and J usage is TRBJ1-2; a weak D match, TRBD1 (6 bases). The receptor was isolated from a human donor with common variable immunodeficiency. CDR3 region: CASRSQGPYGYTF. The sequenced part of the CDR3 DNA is TGTGCCAGCAGATCACAGGGCCCGTATGGC.